This TCR beta chain was sequenced during a study of blood T cell repertoires in COVID-19. Across the whole study: From T cells, B-cell-depleted T cells, or PBMCs came the material, which was cDNA or gDNA.

Sequenced by immunoSEQ multiplex PCR; TCRdb stores in-frame clones only, minus some. The data hold around 46,000 clones, with 80% to 90% observed a single time. Input material: peripheral blood. The TCR sequence derives from a human donor in a cohort sampled during active COVID-19. The donor label of this sample is uncertain.

DNA for the CDR3: TGTGCCAGCAGCTTAGGGCGGGGTGAGGAAGAGACCCAGTACTTC. Translation gives CASSLGRGEEETQYF. The gene calls are TRBV7-2 and TRBJ2-5, with D possibly matching TRBD2 (6 bases). Germline V gives CDR1 SGHTA, CDR2 FQGNSA. There are 15 residues in the CDR3. The V end was cut by 1 base, the J end by 3 bases, with 12 bases between.